This TCR beta chain stems from a study of blood T cell repertoires in COVID-19. This CDR3 region has 14 residues. CDR1 is LNHDA and CDR2 is SQIVND in the germline V gene (reference sequence). V lost 5 bases and J 2 bases, leaving 10 bases between the germline ends. Clones were sequenced by immunoSEQ multiplex PCR, and TCRdb holds only the in-frame ones, with some missing. The top ten clones hold around 3.7% of a sample with some 120,000 clones, about 88% of them seen once. J is TRBJ1-5 and V is TRBV19; the D is unclear. The clonotype was recovered from a man in his fifties or sixties with active COVID-19. The sequenced sample was peripheral blood. The CDR3 spells CASSSGAGNQPQHF. The CDR3 DNA sequence: TGTGCCAGTAGTTCCGGAGCGGGCAATCAGCCCCAGCATTTT.